The 19 T cell receptor beta chains below come from one sample, sequenced in a study of early T cells in non-severe SARS-CoV-2 infection. TCRdb re-analysed the 5' RACE reads in MiXCR, keeping a single row per CDR3 protein. The sample shows approximately 69,000 distinct CDR3 sequences, over 9% of them seen only once. The sample taken for sequencing was whole blood. Receptors originate from an adult who was a healthcare worker with PCR-confirmed SARS-CoV-2 infection or an uninfected control (not recorded which).

This clonotype is medium-sized. V gene TRBV7-9 combines with J gene TRBJ2-7; the D is unclear. Germline CDR1 is SEHNR and CDR2 is FQNEAQ (reference sequence). With 7 bases removed from V and 5 bases from J, the gap between germline ends came to 21 bases. The CDR3 loop spans 15 amino acids. CDR3 nucleotide sequence: TGTGCCAGCACCGCCCAGAGTGGAAACCTAGACGAGCAGTACTTC. Translating gives CASTAQSGNLDEQYF.

The V gene is TRBV28, the J gene TRBJ2-7, with TRBD1 matching 7 bases. The CDR3 is made up of 13 amino acids. CDR1 and CDR2 from the germline V gene are MDHEN and SYDVKM. V lost 4 bases, J lost 2 bases, and 2 bases stayed unmatched. CDR3 protein: CASSSTGAYEQYF. As DNA, the CDR3 is TGTGCCAGCAGTTCTACAGGGGCCTACGAGCAGTACTTC.

This clonotype was counted ten times or more. The V call is TRBV9, the J call TRBJ2-1; tentatively, D is TRBD1 or TRBD2 (5 bases each). This CDR3 has 16 residues. Germline CDR1 SGDLS, CDR2 YYNGEE. V lost 6 bases, J lost 0 bases, and 16 bases lay in between. The CDR3 here is CASTSLGESSYNEQFF. CDR3 DNA sequence: TGTGCCAGCACCAGCCTGGGGGAAAGCTCCTACAATGAGCAGTTCTTC.

Only a few counts were recorded for this clonotype. This sequence joins TRBV20-1 and TRBJ1-2; TRBD1 is a possible D gene (5 bases). CDR3 size: 12 residues. Trimming pared 3 bases from V and 6 bases from J, leaving 11 bases between. Looked up from germline, CDR1 is DFQATT and CDR2 is SNEGSKA (reference sequence). CDR3 sequence (DNA): TGCAGTGCTAGGGGGGTGAAGCATGGCTACACCTTC. Its translation is CSARGVKHGYTF.

The V and J genes are TRBV29-1 and TRBJ2-1; 7 bases map to TRBD1. The V segment lost 7 bases and the J segment 1 base; nucleotides outside the gene matches: 10. CDR3 length: 15 residues. Germline-derived CDR1 and CDR2 are SQVTM and ANQGSEA. For the CDR3, the DNA is TGCAGCGAGAGGGGGACAGACGCTTCCTACAATGAGCAGTTCTTC. Its protein product is CSERGTDASYNEQFF.

V usage is TRBV7-9 and J usage is TRBJ2-5, with a weak D call TRBD2 (6 bases). Germline lookup yields CDR1 SEHNR and CDR2 FQNEAQ (reference sequence). V was shortened by 2 bases and J by 4 bases, with 20 bases between the two germline ends. CDR3 length: 17 amino acids. DNA for the CDR3: TGTGCCAGCAGCTTAACCGACCGAGGAGGGGACGGAGAGACCCAGTACTTC. This gives the protein CASSLTDRGGDGETQYF. Variable domain in full (rest from reference TRBV7-9 and TRBJ2-5): DTGVSQNPRHKITKRGQNVTFRCDPISEHNRLYWYRQTLGQGPEFLTYFQNEAQLEKSRLLSDRFSAERPKGSFSTLEIQRTEQGDSAMYLCASSLTDRGGDGETQYFGPGTRLLVL.

The chain uses TRBV20-1 and TRBJ2-3; D not certain. Trimming pared 4 bases from V and 5 bases from J, leaving 10 bases between. Germline V gene lookup returns CDR1 DFQATT and CDR2 SNEGSKA (reference sequence). The CDR3 has 12 amino acids. CDR3 sequence: CSATQDGDTQYF. CDR3 nucleotide sequence: TGCAGTGCTACCCAGGATGGAGATACGCAGTATTTT.

The chain links TRBV5-4 to TRBJ2-7, with D hard to call. Deletions cut 4 bases from V and 6 bases from J, with 11 bases between. Germline assignment: CDR1 SGHNT and CDR2 YYREEE (reference sequence). This CDR3 spans 12 amino acids. CDR3 in DNA: TGTGCCAGCAGCCTCGACTGGTCCGAGCAGTACTTC. Its protein product is CASSLDWSEQYF.

This clonotype was recorded a few times. J is TRBJ1-4 and V is TRBV18, with 9 bases aligning to TRBD1. The V segment lost 2 bases and the J segment 7 bases; nucleotides outside the gene matches: 5. The V gene's germline CDR1 is KGHSH and CDR2 LQKENI. This CDR3 comprises 15 residues. The CDR3 nucleotides are TGTGCCAGCTCACCATTAGGACAGGGGATTGAAAAACTGTTTTTT. This encodes CASSPLGQGIEKLFF. The entire variable domain, with the rest obtained from reference TRBV18 and TRBJ1-4, is as follows: NAGVMQNPRHLVRRRGQEARLRCSPMKGHSHVYWYRQLPEEGLKFMVYLQKENIIDESGMPKERFSAEFPKEGPSILRIQQVVRGDSAAYFCASSPLGQGIEKLFFGSGTQLSVL.

In DNA form, the CDR3 reads TGTGCCAGTAGTCTGTGGGACTCAATCAGTGAGCAGTTCTTC. Its protein product is CASSLWDSISEQFF. The genes are TRBV19 and TRBJ2-1, with D perhaps TRBD2 (6 bases). The germline V and J ends were trimmed by 5 bases and 9 bases, with 17 bases remaining between them. CDR1 and CDR2 (germline): LNHDA, SQIVND (reference sequence). The CDR3 runs 14 residues.

The chain joins TRBV3-1 to TRBJ2-5; TRBD2 matches at 14 bases. Per the germline V gene, CDR1 is LGHDT and CDR2 is YNNKEL (reference sequence). Trimming took 4 bases from V and 4 from J; bases not matched to a gene: 8. The CDR3 consists of 17 residues. The CDR3 region is CASSPRGLAGVGETQYF. CDR3 sequence (DNA): TGTGCCAGCAGCCCAAGGGGACTAGCGGGAGTCGGAGAGACCCAGTACTTC.

This clonotype was found many times. This chain uses TRBV12-3 or TRBV12-4 with TRBJ1-5; TRBD1 agrees at 12 bases. The CDR3 length is 15 residues. V gave up 5 bases and J gave up 6 bases; unmatched junction bases: 5. The CDR3 is CASSRDRGPSQPQHF. CDR3 in DNA: TGTGCCAGCAGTCGGGACAGGGGGCCGAGTCAGCCCCAGCATTTT.

This clonotype was seen a few times. The chain couples TRBV9 to TRBJ2-3; 11 bases agree with TRBD1. CDR3 size: 15 residues. V was pared by 7 bases and J by 5 bases, with 9 bases of the junction left unmatched. The germline CDR1 and CDR2 sequences are SGDLS and YYNGEE. The CDR3 loop is CASAWGQGVEDTQYF. CDR3 in DNA: TGTGCCAGCGCTTGGGGACAGGGGGTTGAAGATACGCAGTATTTT.

This clonotype was detected ten times or more. The chain uses TRBV7-3 and TRBJ2-5, with 8 bases identical to TRBD2. Germline lookup yields CDR1 SGHTA and CDR2 FQGTGA. The CDR3 covers 15 residues. After removal of 2 bases from V and 1 base from J, the junction contained 3 bases not matched to a gene. CDR3 DNA: TGTGCCAGCAGCTTAGGCGCGGGAGGCCAAGAGACCCAGTACTTC. Protein: CASSLGAGGQETQYF.

There are many counts of this clonotype. J is TRBJ2-4 and V is TRBV7-9; TRBD1 matches 7 bases. The CDR3 length is 16 residues. J was trimmed by 8 bases and V by 5 bases; bases with no gene match: 15. Looked up from germline, CDR1 is SEHNR and CDR2 is FQNEAQ (reference sequence). The CDR3 DNA reads TGTGCCAGCAGCCCCGCAAAAGACAGGGAAAGGTACATTCAGTACTTC. Its protein product is CASSPAKDRERYIQYF.

The sample holds many counts of this clonotype. This chain uses TRBV5-1 with TRBJ2-1; TRBD2 agrees at 8 bases. The CDR3 is 14 residues long. Looked up from germline, CDR1 is SGHRS and CDR2 is YFSETQ. The V segment lost 2 bases and the J segment 4 bases; nucleotides outside the gene matches: 2. The CDR3 sequence: CASSLAGAYNEQFF. In DNA form, the CDR3 reads TGCGCCAGCAGCTTAGCGGGAGCTTACAATGAGCAGTTCTTC.

The chain has TRBV24-1 and TRBJ2-7; TRBD1 or TRBD2 may be the D gene (5 bases each). Trimming cost V 4 bases and J 4 bases, with 19 bases left between them. The CDR3 has 16 residues. Germline V gene lookup returns CDR1 KGHDR and CDR2 SFDVKD. The CDR3 protein is CATSDPGTHGLYEQYF. The CDR3 nucleotides are TGTGCCACCAGTGACCCGGGGACCCACGGCCTATACGAGCAGTACTTC.

This clonotype appeared many times. V usage is TRBV29-1 and J usage is TRBJ1-2; 7 positions agree with TRBD1. CDR1 and CDR2 (germline): SQVTM, ANQGSEA. The CDR3 spans 12 residues. The V gene end was trimmed by 5 bases and the J gene end by 4 bases; junction bases not matched to a gene: 4. Here the CDR3 DNA reads TGCAGCGTTAGGGACAGCTTCTATGGCTACACCTTC. Its translation is CSVRDSFYGYTF. Based on the CDR3 plus reference TRBV29-1 and TRBJ1-2, the full variable domain is SAVISQKPSRDICQRGTSLTIQCQVDSQVTMMFWYRQQPGQSLTLIATANQGSEATYESGFVIDKFPISRPNLTFSTLTVSNMSPEDSSIYLCSVRDSFYGYTFGSGTRLTVV.

This clonotype came up a few times. The genes are TRBV4-1 and TRBJ2-1; maybe TRBD1 (6 bases). The germline V gene encodes CDR1 MGHRA and CDR2 YSYEKL. Deletions cut 3 bases from V and 9 bases from J, with 12 bases between. CDR3 size: 13 residues. CDR3 region: CASSQVTGFEQFF. DNA for the CDR3: TGCGCCAGCAGCCAGGTAACAGGGTTTGAGCAGTTCTTC.